The T cell receptor beta chain described here comes from a study of multiple sclerosis patients with progressive multifocal leukoencephalopathy. The CDR3 loop spans 13 amino acids. Germline CDR1 reads MNHEY; CDR2 reads SVGAGI. The V end was cut by 0 bases, the J end by 5 bases, with 5 bases between. The time point denotes: time of PML onset. The method was immunoSEQ multiplex PCR; TCRdb's version includes in-frame clones alone and lacks a portion of them. The sample contains more than 30,000 clones, roughly 87% of which appear only once. The genes are TRBV6-5 and TRBJ1-5; D is undetermined. This TCR came from a woman aged 40 to 50 with progressive multifocal leukoencephalopathy. Sequenced here: PBMCs, sampled from a patient treated with natalizumab. This chain's CDR3 is CASSYSSDQPQHF. For the CDR3, the DNA is TGTGCCAGCAGTTACTCCAGTGATCAGCCCCAGCATTTT.